A selection of T cell receptor beta chains follows, all from one sample in a study of blood T cell repertoires in COVID-19. Libraries were prepared by immunoSEQ multiplex PCR; TCRdb keeps only in-frame clonotypes and omits some of them. The data show over 350,000 clones, 70% to 90% seen once. Sample: PBMCs or T cells enriched from blood (not recorded which). All receptors derive from a woman aged 25 to 39 with acute COVID-19. CDR3s include the opening cysteine and the closing phenylalanine or tryptophan. Fields, in order: CDR3 protein, V gene, CDR3 length.

CASSQARRGGWNEQFF | TRBV4-2 | 16
CAWSVPNANYEQYF | TRBV30 | 14
CASSRLAGGEQYF | TRBV7-2 | 13
CASSAETGEQYF | TRBV9 | 12
CASRGTGRPEAFF | TRBV27 | 13
CAWSRRGLATNEKLFF | TRBV30 | 16
CASSDVGYGYTF | TRBV10-1 | 12
CASSLLASSSYEQYF | TRBV3-1/TRBV3-2 | 15
CASSLGRGGTDTQYF | TRBV7-9 | 15
CASSQDLAGAASRGYTF | TRBV4-3 | 17
CASRGQGNQPQHF | TRBV6-5 | 13
CASTKGTSGGGNIQYF | TRBV11-2 | 16
CASSKTPQSYGYTF | TRBV3-1/TRBV3-2 | 14
CASSTYSRGNQPQHF | TRBV5-6 | 15
CASSQVDIQRGTDTQYF | TRBV4-1 | 17
CASSKGGQGPTAMNTEAFF | TRBV21-1 | 19
CASSRTENTEAFF | TRBV14 | 13